Shown below are 12 T cell receptor beta chains from a single sample sequenced in a study of cytomegalovirus exposure and HLA in healthy donors. Assay: immunoSEQ multiplex PCR; the TCRdb copy retains only in-frame clones and omits some. The repertoire holds roughly 100,000 clones, with 70% to 90% as singletons. The sequenced sample was PBMCs. Source of these receptors: a young woman in good health and CMV-seropositive.

CDR3 residues: CASSWGTGNTGELFF. The DNA for the CDR3 is TGTGCCAGCAGTTGGGGGACAGGGAACACCGGGGAGCTGTTTTTT. This sequence joins TRBV6-1 and TRBJ2-2, with TRBD1 identical over 8 bases. Germline V gene sequence: CDR1 MNHNS, CDR2 SASEGT. CDR3 size: 15 residues. Germline trimming cut 5 bases from V and 1 base from J; bases unmatched to any gene: 3.

This CDR3 is CASSEQGVYNEQFF. Here the CDR3 DNA reads TGTGCCAGCAGTGAACAGGGGGTCTACAATGAGCAGTTCTTC. The chain uses TRBV2 and TRBJ2-1; 7 bases agree with TRBD1. V was clipped by 2 bases and J by 3 bases; unmatched bases: 1. This CDR3 has 14 residues. CDR1 is SNHLY and CDR2 is FYNNEI in the germline V gene.

The V call is TRBV4-1, the J call TRBJ2-7; TRBD1 aligns across 7 bases. This CDR3 has 16 residues. With 4 bases clipped from V and 4 bases from J, the junction kept 13 bases outside the gene matches. Germline V gene sequence: CDR1 MGHRA, CDR2 YSYEKL. The CDR3 nucleotides are TGCGCCAGCAGCCCGCATTCGACAGGGTCCGAATACGAGCAGTACTTC. Its translation is CASSPHSTGSEYEQYF.

The rearrangement uses TRBV5-6 and TRBJ2-7; D gene unclear. V lost 4 bases, J lost 0 bases, and 23 bases lay in between. The CDR3 contains 18 residues. CDR1 is SGHDT and CDR2 is YYEEEE in the germline V gene. As DNA, the CDR3 is TGTGCCAGCAGCAACCCCCCAGAAACCCGCCCTAGCTCCTACGAGCAGTACTTC. It codes for CASSNPPETRPSSYEQYF.

This clone was found once. The V call is TRBV15, the J call TRBJ2-5, with D unresolved. The length of the CDR3 is 13 residues. Trimming removed 1 base from V and 2 bases from J, with 5 bases in between. Germline V gives CDR1 LNHNV, CDR2 YYDKDF (reference sequence). The DNA for the CDR3 is TGTGCCACCAGCAGAGGCAGGCAAGAGACCCAGTACTTC. It specifies CATSRGRQETQYF.

This chain connects TRBV5-6 to TRBJ2-2, with 8 bases lining up with TRBD1. With V trimmed by 3 bases and J by 1 base, 2 bases remained unmatched. The germline V gene encodes CDR1 SGHDT and CDR2 YYEEEE. The CDR3 has 15 amino acids. The CDR3 here is CASSWDRMNTGELFF. The CDR3 region has the DNA TGTGCCAGCAGCTGGGACAGGATGAACACCGGGGAGCTGTTTTTT.

The chain joins TRBV2 to TRBJ2-7, with unresolved D. This CDR3 has 12 residues. Per germline, CDR1 SNHLY and CDR2 FYNNEI. The germline V and J ends were trimmed by 8 bases and 3 bases, with 11 bases remaining between them. The CDR3 DNA sequence: TGTGCCAGCGATGCAGTAAGCTACGAGCAGTACTTC. Its protein product is CASDAVSYEQYF. Full variable domain (rest looked up from reference TRBV2 and TRBJ2-7): EPEVTQTPSHQVTQMGQEVILRCVPISNHLYFYWYRQILGQKVEFLVSFYNNEISEKSEIFDDQFSVERPDGSNFTLKIRSTKLEDSAMYFCASDAVSYEQYFGPGTRLTVT.

This clone has a single count. V and J are TRBV29-1 and TRBJ2-1; maybe TRBD1 (6 bases). The CDR3 extends over 16 amino acids. With 5 bases removed from V and 1 base from J, the gap between germline ends came to 18 bases. In germline, CDR1 is SQVTM, CDR2 ANQGSEA. The CDR3 nucleotides are TGCAGCGTTCAAGGGGGAACAGGGCCTTCCTACAATGAGCAGTTCTTC. Protein sequence: CSVQGGTGPSYNEQFF.

This chain connects TRBV7-9 to TRBJ2-5; no clear D gene. Trimming took off 3 bases at V and 2 bases at J, with 7 bases between the two ends. CDR3 length equals 13 residues. Germline CDR1 SEHNR, CDR2 FQNEAQ (reference sequence). The CDR3, as DNA: TGTGCCAGCAGCTTCGGCAGGCAAGAGACCCAGTACTTC. Protein: CASSFGRQETQYF.

The chain combines TRBV4-2 with TRBJ1-4, with TRBD1 matching 8 bases. CDR3 size: 16 residues. Germline assignment: CDR1 LGHNA and CDR2 YNFKEQ. The V segment lost 1 base and the J segment 8 bases; nucleotides outside the gene matches: 9. The CDR3 protein is CASSQGDRQPQEKLFF. CDR3 in DNA: TGTGCCAGCAGCCAAGGGGACAGGCAACCACAAGAAAAACTGTTTTTT.

This chain connects TRBV5-4 to TRBJ2-3; perhaps TRBD2 as D (6 bases). Germline assignment: CDR1 SGHNT and CDR2 YYREEE (reference sequence). The V and J ends lost 1 base and 6 bases respectively, with 9 bases between them. This CDR3 comprises 13 residues. This chain's CDR3 is CASSLSGVDTQYF. The DNA for the CDR3 is TGTGCCAGCAGCTTGTCGGGAGTTGATACGCAGTATTTT.

This chain links TRBV28 with TRBJ2-7; possibly TRBD2 for D (5 bases). Germline CDR1 and CDR2: MDHEN and SYDVKM. V lost 7 bases and J 0 bases, leaving 13 bases between the germline ends. CDR3 size: 14 residues. The chain's CDR3 is CASTNGLLSYEQYF. Written as DNA, the CDR3 is TGTGCCAGCACGAACGGACTCCTCTCCTACGAGCAGTACTTC.